The sequence of this T cell receptor beta chain was determined in a study of response to subunit inactivated influenza vaccine. General study results and limits: That few new T cells are recruited by each seasonal influenza vaccination was the authors' suggestion.

TCRdb reanalysed the RT-PCR reads using MiXCR and keeps one entry per CDR3 protein. The data contain 650,000 or so distinct CDR3 sequences, 14% of them singletons. The CDR3 consists of 12 residues. The V end was cut by 1 base, the J end by 16 bases, with 11 bases between. This clonotype has more than one count but fewer than ten. What it binds is not known. This material consisted of PBMCs from blood, taken roughly 2 weeks before vaccination. The rearrangement uses TRBV12-3 or TRBV12-4 and TRBJ1-6; D unresolved. The clonotype was recovered from a man aged 50-60 years who received an inactivated influenza vaccine. The CDR3 DNA follows: TGTGCCAGCAGTTTAGTCTCCGGGATTCTCCACTTT. Translated, it gives CASSLVSGILHF.